The T cell receptor beta chain under discussion was sequenced for a study of blood T cell repertoires in COVID-19. Study at large: Some COVID-19 samples were acute and others convalescent; all came from the United States, Italy and Spain. In each case, the material was cDNA or gDNA derived from T cells, B-cell-depleted T cells, or PBMCs.

Methods used by the authors: Researchers report that nucleated cell counts were estimated from reference gene primer amplification. Sequencing used immunoSEQ multiplex PCR; TCRdb keeps in-frame clones, though not all of them. That table is the source of V, J and clone size, and D and trimming were worked out from the DNA. The repertoire holds 95,000 to 150,000 clones, with approximately 71% as singletons. The CDR3 loop spans 14 amino acids. The V gene's germline CDR1 is WNHNN and CDR2 SYGVQD (reference sequence). V was clipped by 8 bases and J by 5 bases, with 16 bases between them. The chain has TRBV10-1 and TRBJ1-5; maybe TRBD1 (6 bases). This receptor was obtained from a woman in her 70s with acute or convalescent COVID-19. The sequencing sample was made of peripheral blood. The CDR3 here is CASDKWTVHQPQHF. In DNA, the CDR3 is TGCGCCAGCGATAAATGGACAGTCCATCAGCCCCAGCATTTT.